This TCR beta chain was sequenced for a study of T cell repertoires in cytomegalovirus infection. Looking at the study overall: Indications came from public TCR beta signatures; they pointed to CMV infection and to a matching HLA type.

TCRdb processed the reads anew with MiXCR; each CDR3 protein has one entry. The sample shows roughly 500,000 distinct CDR3 sequences, under 45% of them seen only once. On this clonotype itself: Its antigen is not identified.

The germline V gene encodes CDR1 MNHNY and CDR2 SVGAGI (reference sequence). Trimming pared 2 bases from V and 8 bases from J, leaving 10 bases between. The CDR3 length is 13 residues. General study findings and limits: Carriers of CMV plus the relevant HLA were identified by cumulative public TCR beta family frequency.

This clonotype was obtained from a human donor in good health (CMV status not recorded). Some clones in this sample may be carry-over from other donors' samples. The source material was cultured PBMCs, sampled from culture after CMV antigen stimulation. The gene calls are TRBV6-6 and TRBJ1-5; D uncertain. The CDR3 DNA reads as TGTGCCAGCAGTTACCGGGGATCAGAGCCCCAGCATTTT. Protein: CASSYRGSEPQHF.